What follows describes a single TCR beta chain. This receptor's antigen is unknown. No much larger clone exists at a distance of one base, and base qualities are not known. The data were taken from a study of blood T cell repertoires in COVID-19 (dated by TCRdb to 2020 to 2021). In terms of the full investigation: Samples covering the acute and convalescent phases of COVID-19 were provided by collaborators in the United States, Italy and Spain. The repertoires were made available in a free public database intended to serve as a resource for research on the immune response to SARS-CoV-2. Sample metadata almost always included a de-identified subject ID, COVID-19 status, age in years and sex. Subjects who had been exposed to COVID-19, were actively infected with it, or had recovered from it provided the deeply sampled blood TCRbeta repertoires that made up the dataset. Where available, HLA class I and class II types were taken from metadata supplied by the sample provider and were not determined by assay-based typing. Samples came from the ongoing ImmuneRACE study (first 160 participants) plus 1,254 subjects from 6 global collaborators. The prospective study material was composed of cDNA or gDNA derived from T cells, B-cell-depleted T cells, or PBMCs. General conclusions and limits of the study: Clinical and demographic metadata were provided uncurated, with the amount varying by source and participant.

The junction carries 8 bases between V and J, which are trimmed by 1 base and 6 bases respectively. The CDR3 runs 13 residues from the cysteine to the phenylalanine. The only DNA kept is the CDR3, 39 bases in frame from the first base. Per the germline V gene, SGDLS is the CDR1 and YYNGEE is the CDR2. The immunoSEQ Assay, a bias-controlled multiplex PCR, was used to amplify TCRbeta CDR3 regions from genomic DNA. In the original analysis: Within the assay, amplification of reference gene primers was used to estimate how many nucleated cells each sample contained. Sequence reads were collapsed and filtered to measure the absolute abundance of every unique TCRbeta CDR3 rearrangement. For each sample, productive Simpson clonality was calculated by taking the square root of Simpson's diversity index across productive rearrangements. TCRdb stores this immuneACCESS table with in-frame sequences only. Part of the clones is absent; in the studies checked, under half of the shortfall reflects unresolved V genes, and no reason is known for the rest. The V and J calls and clone size are taken from that table; D and trimming were inferred from the DNA. The sample profile shows 150,000 to 180,000 clones; about 90% of them were found once. 0.45% to 0.65% of the sample is held by the ten biggest clonotypes.

Whole blood was collected in K2EDTA tubes by collaborating institutions according to the institutions' own protocols. For TCRbeta analysis, collaborator samples were shipped as frozen whole blood, as isolated PBMCs, or as DNA extracted from either sample type. Sample: peripheral blood. The source of this sequence is a man aged 45-60 years with acute or convalescent COVID-19. The sequence links TRBV9 to TRBJ2-1; TRBD2 is a weak D gene call, 6 bases matching. DNA sequence: TGTGCCAGCAGCGTAACCGGGGGCAATGAGCAGTTCTTC. The encoded protein is CASSVTGGNEQFF.